Below, 22 T cell receptor beta chains from the same sample are listed, as sequenced in a study of blood T cell repertoires in COVID-19. The assay was immunoSEQ multiplex PCR, and TCRdb's table has in-frame clones only and misses some. The sample lists about 190,000 clones, 88% occurring once. Sequencing was performed on peripheral blood. The receptors were gathered from a human donor in a cohort sampled during active COVID-19.

V and J are TRBV27 and TRBJ2-7, with TRBD2 matching 13 bases. After removal of 6 bases from V and 4 bases from J, the junction contained 6 bases not matched to a gene. Germline V gene data show CDR1 as MNHEY and CDR2 as SMNVEV (reference sequence). CDR3 length: 15 residues. The chain's CDR3 is CASRTGTSGIYEQYF. The CDR3 coding sequence is TGTGCCAGCAGGACCGGGACTAGCGGGATTTACGAGCAGTACTTC.

This clone occurred once. The chain uses TRBV28 and TRBJ2-4; 7 bases fit TRBD1. Per germline, CDR1 MDHEN and CDR2 SYDVKM. This CDR3 has 12 residues. With V trimmed by 8 bases and J by 4 bases, 2 bases remained unmatched. The CDR3 protein is CASRGQKNIQYF. The CDR3 region has the DNA TGTGCCAGCCGGGGACAGAAAAACATTCAGTACTTC.

The rearrangement uses TRBV7-8 and TRBJ2-7; TRBD1 agrees at 11 bases. CDR3 length: 15 amino acids. Trimming at V came to 2 bases and at J to 7 bases, leaving 7 bases not matched to a gene. In germline, CDR1 is SGHVS, CDR2 FQNEAQ. This CDR3 reads CASSLRDRGSGEQYF. CDR3 bases: TGTGCCAGCAGCTTACGGGACAGGGGGTCAGGGGAGCAGTACTTC.

The chain has TRBV29-1 and TRBJ1-2; D is uncertain. There are 14 residues in the CDR3. V was shortened by 2 bases and J by 0 bases, with 10 bases between the two germline ends. CDR1 is SQVTM, CDR2 ANQGSEA, per germline. CDR3 nucleotides: TGCAGCGTTGAAAGTCAGGAAGCTAACTATGGCTACACCTTC. Its protein is CSVESQEANYGYTF.

The chain joins TRBV15 to TRBJ2-5; D unclear. V lost 2 bases and J 0 bases, leaving 4 bases between the germline ends. Germline loops: CDR1 LNHNV, CDR2 YYDKDF (reference sequence). The CDR3 runs 13 residues. In nucleotides, the CDR3 is TGTGCCACCAGCAGAAACAACCAAGAGACCCAGTACTTC. Translated: CATSRNNQETQYF.

This chain links TRBV5-1 with TRBJ2-3, with 9 bases that match TRBD2. V was clipped by 5 bases and J by 2 bases; unmatched bases: 6. This CDR3 has 15 residues. Germline CDR1 and CDR2: SGHRS and YFSETQ. CDR3 amino acids: CASSPTSGPTDTQYF. CDR3 in DNA: TGCGCCAGCAGTCCGACTAGCGGACCCACAGATACGCAGTATTTT.

The chain joins TRBV10-3 to TRBJ2-1; 9 nucleotides line up with TRBD2. The CDR3 totals 14 residues. V shed 9 bases, J shed 7 bases, and the junction held 10 bases outside the gene matches. In germline, CDR1 is ENHRY, CDR2 SYGVKD. The CDR3 DNA reads as TGTGCCATACGTAGCGGGGGCGCGGGTAATGAGCAGTTCTTC. This gives the protein CAIRSGGAGNEQFF.

This chain joins TRBV7-9 and TRBJ1-2; no reliable D call. The CDR3 spans 12 residues. Trimming stripped 1 base from V and 8 bases from J, with 8 bases between. CDR1 and CDR2 from the germline V gene are SEHNR and FQNEAQ (reference sequence). The CDR3 here is CASSLESRGYTF. The CDR3 DNA is TGTGCCAGCAGCTTAGAATCCCGGGGCTACACCTTC.

This chain links TRBV19 with TRBJ1-2; D gene uncertain. This CDR3 has 13 amino acids. Trimming cost V 3 bases and J 5 bases, with 10 bases left between them. The germline CDR1 and CDR2 sequences are LNHDA and SQIVND (reference sequence). Here the CDR3 reads CASSIPGEYGYTF. As DNA, the CDR3 is TGTGCCAGTAGTATCCCGGGTGAATATGGCTACACCTTC. Looking up the rest from reference TRBV19 and TRBJ1-2 gives the full variable domain: DGGITQSPKYLFRKEGQNVTLSCEQNLNHDAMYWYRQDPGQGLRLIYYSQIVNDFQKGDIAEGYSVSREKKESFPLTVTSAQKNPTAFYLCASSIPGEYGYTFGSGTRLTVV.

The chain links TRBV10-1 to TRBJ2-5, with D maybe TRBD1 (5 bases). Trimming cost V 5 bases and J 1 base, with 8 bases left between them. The V gene's germline CDR1 is WNHNN and CDR2 SYGVQD (reference sequence). The CDR3 covers 13 residues. CDR3 DNA: TGCGCCAGCAGTAGGACAACCCAAGAGACCCAGTACTTC. It yields the protein CASSRTTQETQYF.

V gene TRBV7-9 combines with J gene TRBJ2-5; weak D call: TRBD1 (5 bases). CDR1 is SEHNR and CDR2 is FQNEAQ in the germline V gene (reference sequence). The CDR3 contains 14 residues. Trimming pared 5 bases from V and 3 bases from J, leaving 13 bases between. The CDR3 DNA is TGTGCCAGCAGCGGAAGAGGCAGGGAAGAGACCCAGTACTTC. Amino acid sequence: CASSGRGREETQYF. Full variable domain (rest looked up from reference TRBV7-9 and TRBJ2-5): DTGVSQNPRHKITKRGQNVTFRCDPISEHNRLYWYRQTLGQGPEFLTYFQNEAQLEKSRLLSDRFSAERPKGSFSTLEIQRTEQGDSAMYLCASSGRGREETQYFGPGTRLLVL.

This clone was seen a few times. The CDR3 coding sequence is TGTGCCAGCAGTCGATTTGGGCCCTACGAGCAGTACTTC. This gives the protein CASSRFGPYEQYF. This chain links TRBV2 with TRBJ2-7; D uncertain. This CDR3 spans 13 amino acids. V was trimmed by 5 bases and J by 2 bases, leaving 10 bases between them. The germline gives CDR1 SNHLY, CDR2 FYNNEI.

The count of this clone is one. This chain links TRBV9 with TRBJ2-2; 7 bases match TRBD2. This CDR3 spans 16 amino acids. V dropped 0 bases and J dropped 4; count of bases not matched to a gene: 6. From germline, CDR1 is SGDLS and CDR2 YYNGEE. CDR3 in amino acids: CASSVGTSASTGELFF. CDR3 coding DNA: TGTGCCAGCAGCGTAGGTACTAGCGCGTCCACCGGGGAGCTGTTTTTT.

The rearrangement links TRBV3-1 (or the pseudogene TRBV3-2) to TRBJ2-7; 7 positions match TRBD2. CDR1 and CDR2 from the germline V gene are LGHDT and YNNKEL (reference sequence). V trimming: 1 base; J trimming: 7 bases; junction bases outside the gene matches: 10. The CDR3 consists of 15 residues. The CDR3 DNA is TGTGCCAGCAGCCAAGGACGAATTAACGGGGGGGAGCAGTACTTC. Translation: CASSQGRINGGEQYF.

The rearrangement links TRBV7-2 to TRBJ2-3, with a weak D call TRBD1 (8 bases). Germline V CDR1 and CDR2: SGHTA, FQGNSA. This CDR3 is 15 amino acids long. V was cut by 5 bases and J by 4 bases, with 16 bases left in between. The CDR3 coding sequence is TGTGCCAGCAGCCCAGGGGGCGCGGGGGCAGATACGCAGTATTTT. Amino acid sequence: CASSPGGAGADTQYF.

The chain has TRBV30 and TRBJ2-7; TRBD1 is a possible D gene (6 bases). The ends were cut back, 3 bases at V and 0 bases at J, with 18 bases in the middle. The CDR3 contains 16 residues. CDR1 is GTSNPN and CDR2 is SVGIG in the germline V gene (reference sequence). The CDR3 DNA reads TGTGCCTGGAGAAACCAGCAGGGGTTGGTCTCCTACGAGCAGTACTTC. This translates into CAWRNQQGLVSYEQYF.

The chain recombines TRBV27 with TRBJ2-3; TRBD2 matches 10 bases. This CDR3 has 18 amino acids. V shed 5 bases, J shed 1 base, and the junction held 12 bases outside the gene matches. Germline V gene sequence: CDR1 MNHEY, CDR2 SMNVEV (reference sequence). The CDR3 DNA follows: TGTGCCAGCAGTGGGATCCCTCCTAGCGGGGGCGGCACAGATACGCAGTATTTT. Its protein product is CASSGIPPSGGGTDTQYF.

In the case of this clone: Given the absence of the conserved phenylalanine or tryptophan at the CDR3 end, a read error is likely. The DNA is omitted, as the CDR3 cannot be located on it reliably, and the CDR3 follows TCRdb's listing. The chain combines TRBV20-1 with TRBJ1-2; TRBD1 was called by the table and not checked on the DNA. The CDR3 extends over 8 residues, inclusive of both ends. CDR1 DFQATT and CDR2 SNEGSKA come from the germline V gene (reference sequence). CDR3 residues: CSAGDREI.

The chain carries TRBV27 and TRBJ2-1; 8 positions match TRBD2. The CDR3 covers 15 residues. V shed 2 bases and J 8 bases; nucleotides not matched to a gene: 8. Germline values: CDR1 MNHEY, CDR2 SMNVEV (reference sequence). CDR3 coding DNA: TGTGCCAGCAGTTTAAGCGCGGGAGGTCTCGATGAGCAGTTCTTC. The encoded protein is CASSLSAGGLDEQFF.

For the CDR3, the DNA is TGTGCCAGCAGCTTAGGCGCGGGAGGTGAAAAACTGTTTTTT. Protein product: CASSLGAGGEKLFF. The J gene is TRBJ1-4, the V gene TRBV11-2; no firm D call. The V end lost 1 base, the J end lost 7 bases, and 10 bases lay between the germline ends. This CDR3 has 14 amino acids. Germline lookup yields CDR1 SGHAT and CDR2 FQNNGV. The full variable domain, completed using reference TRBV11-2 and TRBJ1-4, is EAGVAQSPRYKIIEKRQSVAFWCNPISGHATLYWYQQILGQGPKLLIQFQNNGVVDDSQLPKDRFSAERLKGVDSTLKIQPAKLEDSAVYLCASSLGAGGEKLFFGSGTQLSVL.

V usage is TRBV3-1 (or the pseudogene TRBV3-2) and J usage is TRBJ2-7; 11 nucleotides match TRBD2. Germline V lookup: CDR1 LGHDT, CDR2 YNNKEL (reference sequence). V lost 4 bases and J lost 7; bases outside the gene matches: 0. The CDR3 runs 12 residues. Here the CDR3 DNA reads TGTGCCAGCAGCCTAGCGGGGGGGGAGCAGTACTTC. It is translated as CASSLAGGEQYF.

The chain links TRBV5-4 to TRBJ1-4; 7 bases match TRBD1. The CDR3 sequence is 17 residues long. In germline, CDR1 is SGHNT, CDR2 YYREEE (reference sequence). Germline trimming cut 7 bases from V and 0 bases from J; bases unmatched to any gene: 12. The CDR3 reads CASGKWTGDTTNEKLFF. In nucleotides, the CDR3 is TGTGCCAGCGGGAAATGGACAGGAGATACAACTAATGAAAAACTGTTTTTT.